Each of the 30 T cell receptor beta chains below was sequenced from the same sample in a study of identical twins. TCRdb redid the calling of the 5' RACE reads with MiXCR, one entry per CDR3 protein. This sample carries approximately 350,000 distinct CDR3 sequences, more than 9% of them seen once, and the ten largest clones take 7.2%. These data also featured in a second study, about yellow fever vaccine responses in identical twins.

Sequenced input: CD8+ T cells sorted from blood. All receptors come from a woman between 18 and 29 years old in good health.

The chain recombines TRBV27 with TRBJ2-7, with no clear D. The CDR3 contains 13 residues. Between the trimmed V and J ends, which lost 3 bases and 4 bases, there was a span of 10 bases. CDR1 is MNHEY and CDR2 is SMNVEV in the germline V gene (reference sequence). CDR3 nucleotide sequence: TGTGCCAGCAGTTTGTCTAAGCTGTACGAGCAGTACTTC. Encoded protein: CASSLSKLYEQYF.

The CDR3: CSAGRTGSRNEQFF. CDR3 coding DNA: TGCAGCGCCGGACGGACAGGGTCGCGGAATGAGCAGTTCTTC. This rearrangement joins TRBV29-1 to TRBJ2-1; 8 bases are shared with TRBD1. Germline V gene sequence: CDR1 SQVTM, CDR2 ANQGSEA. The V and J ends lost 7 bases and 7 bases, in that order; junction bases with no gene match: 12. The CDR3 totals 14 residues.

The rearrangement uses TRBV15 and TRBJ2-1; no clear D. Trimming took off 8 bases at V and 6 bases at J, with 20 bases between the two ends. Germline-derived CDR1 and CDR2 are LNHNV and YYDKDF (reference sequence). This CDR3 is 15 amino acids long. The CDR3 loop reads CATALDQWRINEQFF. CDR3 bases: TGTGCCACCGCCCTCGATCAGTGGCGGATCAATGAGCAGTTCTTC.

The chain joins TRBV28 to TRBJ2-2, with a tentative D call TRBD1 (6 bases). This CDR3 is built from 14 residues. From germline, CDR1 is MDHEN and CDR2 SYDVKM. The V and J ends lost 2 bases and 3 bases respectively, with 7 bases between them. In nucleotides, the CDR3 is TGTGCCAGCAGTTTACCAGGGGACACCGGGGAGCTGTTTTTT. It codes for CASSLPGDTGELFF.

A few counts support this clonotype. The V call is TRBV5-1, the J call TRBJ1-4, with 7 bases identical to TRBD1. Trimming at V came to 4 bases and at J to 3 bases, leaving 6 bases not matched to a gene. The CDR3 contains 15 residues. CDR1 SGHRS and CDR2 YFSETQ come from the germline V gene. The CDR3 DNA reads TGCGCCAGCAGCGGTGAGGGGGCACCTAATGAAAAACTGTTTTTT. The encoded protein is CASSGEGAPNEKLFF.

Only a few counts were recorded for this clonotype. The chain combines TRBV2 with TRBJ2-5; D is perhaps TRBD2 (6 bases). Germline loops: CDR1 SNHLY, CDR2 FYNNEI. The CDR3 is made up of 16 amino acids. V was shortened by 6 bases and J by 2 bases, with 19 bases between the two germline ends. The CDR3 here is CASRRILRDLQETQYF. CDR3 bases: TGTGCCAGCAGAAGAATCCTCCGGGACTTACAAGAGACCCAGTACTTC.

This clonotype occurred a few times. V and J are TRBV7-9 and TRBJ2-4, with unresolved D. The germline V gene has CDR1 SEHNR and CDR2 FQNEAQ (reference sequence). V lost 5 bases and J 0 bases, leaving 11 bases between the germline ends. The CDR3 extends over 15 amino acids. The CDR3 here is CASSHSEVAKNIQYF. The CDR3 DNA reads TGTGCCAGCAGCCACTCAGAAGTAGCCAAAAACATTCAGTACTTC.

This clonotype has only a few counts. The rearrangement uses TRBV2 and TRBJ2-7; TRBD1 might be the D (5 bases). Trimming took 6 bases from V and 2 from J, leaving 14 bases between them. Germline V lookup: CDR1 SNHLY, CDR2 FYNNEI. This CDR3 region has 14 residues. CDR3 residues: CASRQVFGTYEQYF. The CDR3 DNA reads as TGTGCCAGCAGACAGGTATTTGGGACCTACGAGCAGTACTTC.

This clonotype came up a few times. The chain carries TRBV27 and TRBJ2-5, with D unclear. V lost 0 bases and J lost 5, with 16 bases in between. The germline V gene has CDR1 MNHEY and CDR2 SMNVEV (reference sequence). This CDR3 comprises 16 residues. In DNA, the CDR3 is TGTGCCAGCAGTTTATCCACCCAGTACGCTTCCGAGACCCAGTACTTC. Translation gives CASSLSTQYASETQYF.

This clonotype was counted ten times or more. The chain carries TRBV15 and TRBJ2-3, with D maybe TRBD1 (6 bases). Germline V gene data show CDR1 as LNHNV and CDR2 as YYDKDF (reference sequence). The CDR3 totals 14 residues. Deletions cut 0 bases from V and 5 bases from J, with 9 bases between. DNA of the CDR3: TGTGCCACCAGCAGAGATAGGGGGTTAGATACGCAGTATTTT. Amino acids: CATSRDRGLDTQYF.

J is TRBJ2-7 and V is TRBV2; the D gene is possibly TRBD1 (5 bases). In germline, CDR1 is SNHLY, CDR2 FYNNEI. The CDR3 consists of 12 residues. With 7 bases removed from V and 2 bases from J, the gap between germline ends came to 9 bases. In DNA, the CDR3 is TGTGCCAGCATTGACAGAGCCTACGAGCAGTACTTC. As protein: CASIDRAYEQYF. Full variable domain (outside the CDR3, taken from reference TRBV2 and TRBJ2-7): EPEVTQTPSHQVTQMGQEVILRCVPISNHLYFYWYRQILGQKVEFLVSFYNNEISEKSEIFDDQFSVERPDGSNFTLKIRSTKLEDSAMYFCASIDRAYEQYFGPGTRLTVT.

V is TRBV6-1 and J is TRBJ2-1; 7 positions agree with TRBD1. This CDR3 has 14 amino acids. Losses at the gene ends were 5 bases for V and 8 bases for J; bases not matched to a gene: 9. Germline-derived CDR1 and CDR2 are MNHNS and SASEGT. DNA of the CDR3: TGTGCCAGCAGTAGGGACAGAGGGTTCGATGAGCAGTTCTTC. Its protein product is CASSRDRGFDEQFF.

This clonotype appeared a few times. This chain's CDR3 is CASSLDGTGRDEQFF. The CDR3 DNA is TGTGCCAGCAGCTTAGACGGGACAGGGCGCGATGAGCAGTTCTTC. This chain links TRBV7-9 with TRBJ2-1; 9 bases align to TRBD1. The CDR3 extends over 15 amino acids. Germline CDR1 and CDR2: SEHNR and FQNEAQ (reference sequence). V gave up 1 base and J gave up 8 bases; unmatched junction bases: 6.

At least ten counts were recorded for this clonotype. The chain recombines TRBV6-2 or TRBV6-3 with TRBJ2-3; D gene unclear. Looked up from germline, CDR1 is MNHEY and CDR2 is SVGEGT. The CDR3 loop spans 13 amino acids. The V end lost 4 bases, the J end lost 2 bases, and 7 bases lay between the germline ends. CDR3 residues: CASSWTSTDTQYF. CDR3 in DNA: TGTGCCAGCAGTTGGACCTCCACAGATACGCAGTATTTT.

This sequence joins TRBV28 and TRBJ1-1, with 7 bases lining up with TRBD1. CDR1 and CDR2 from the germline V gene are MDHEN and SYDVKM. The V segment lost 4 bases and the J segment 4 bases; nucleotides outside the gene matches: 6. CDR3 length equals 14 residues. The CDR3 nucleotides are TGTGCCAGCAGTTCCGAGGGGGCTGGCACTGAAGCTTTCTTT. Its protein is CASSSEGAGTEAFF.

The table lists this clonotype with many counts. This chain links TRBV4-2 with TRBJ1-1, with 8 bases that match TRBD1. The CDR3 totals 16 residues. V was pared by 0 bases and J by 1 base, with 4 bases of the junction left unmatched. Germline-derived CDR1 and CDR2 are LGHNA and YNFKEQ. The CDR3 is CASSQDIGTGNTEAFF. The CDR3, as DNA: TGTGCCAGCAGCCAAGATATTGGGACAGGGAACACTGAAGCTTTCTTT.

The chain joins TRBV20-1 to TRBJ2-2, with 8 bases aligning to TRBD2. The V gene's germline CDR1 is DFQATT and CDR2 SNEGSKA (reference sequence). The trim removed 1 base at V and 6 bases at J, leaving 7 bases unmatched. There are 15 residues in the CDR3. The CDR3: CSARGQREFPGELFF. CDR3 coding DNA: TGCAGTGCTAGAGGCCAGCGGGAGTTCCCCGGGGAGCTGTTTTTT.

This clonotype was seen a handful of times. The chain has TRBV7-6 and TRBJ2-7, with a tentative D call TRBD2 (5 bases). The ends were cut back, 4 bases at V and 10 bases at J, with 20 bases in the middle. CDR1 SGHVS and CDR2 FNYEAQ come from the germline V gene. The CDR3 runs to 14 residues. The chain's CDR3 is CASSSSPGNKNQYF. The CDR3 region has the DNA TGTGCCAGCAGCTCCAGCCCCGGGAACAAAAACCAGTACTTC.

A few counts support this clonotype. The rearrangement uses TRBV27 and TRBJ2-7; 8 bases fit TRBD1. Germline CDR1 is MNHEY and CDR2 is SMNVEV (reference sequence). The V and J ends lost 5 bases and 1 base, in that order; junction bases with no gene match: 7. CDR3 length: 15 residues. DNA of the CDR3: TGTGCCAGCAGTCCCGGACAGGGCGCATCCTACGAGCAGTACTTC. Protein sequence: CASSPGQGASYEQYF.

This clonotype was detected only a few times. The rearrangement joins TRBV7-9 to TRBJ2-3, with 10 bases identical to TRBD2. The length of the CDR3 is 17 residues. Per the germline V gene, CDR1 is SEHNR and CDR2 is FQNEAQ (reference sequence). J gave up 0 bases and V 3 bases, and 6 bases lay outside the gene matches. CDR3 nucleotides: TGTGCCAGCAGCTTTGCTAGCGGGGGAGCTAGCACAGATACGCAGTATTTT. This translates into CASSFASGGASTDTQYF.

This clonotype was observed at least ten times. This chain uses TRBV2 with TRBJ2-3; TRBD2 matches 7 bases. The CDR3 spans 13 residues. Germline V gene sequence: CDR1 SNHLY, CDR2 FYNNEI. J lost 5 bases, V lost 10 bases, and 9 bases had no gene match. CDR3 DNA: TGTGCCACCGCGGGAGACCGGTTAGATACGCAGTATTTT. Amino acids: CATAGDRLDTQYF.

In DNA form, the CDR3 reads TGTGCCACCAGTGATACCCGGGACTCCCTGGGGAACGAGCAGTACTTC. As protein: CATSDTRDSLGNEQYF. V gene TRBV24-1 combines with J gene TRBJ2-7; a possible D gene is TRBD2 (6 bases). CDR3 length equals 16 residues. V was cut by 3 bases and J by 5 bases, with 19 bases left in between. Per the germline V gene, CDR1 is KGHDR and CDR2 is SFDVKD.

This clonotype has ten or more counts. In DNA form, the CDR3 reads TGTGCCAGCAGTTTGACAGGGTTGGATGGGCAGTACTTC. Amino acid sequence: CASSLTGLDGQYF. This sequence joins TRBV28 and TRBJ2-7; 7 positions agree with TRBD1. This CDR3 has 13 amino acids. Germline V lookup: CDR1 MDHEN, CDR2 SYDVKM. Germline trimming cut 3 bases from V and 9 bases from J; bases unmatched to any gene: 8.

There are a few counts of this clonotype. The rearrangement links TRBV7-6 to TRBJ2-7, with D possibly TRBD2 on 5 matching bases. The V end was cut by 5 bases, the J end by 3 bases, with 17 bases between. This CDR3 region has 15 residues. The germline CDR1 and CDR2 sequences are SGHVS and FNYEAQ. The chain's CDR3 is CASSPEGSPLYEQYF. The CDR3 nucleotides are TGTGCCAGCAGCCCGGAAGGGAGTCCTCTCTACGAGCAGTACTTC. Looking up the rest from reference TRBV7-6 and TRBJ2-7 gives the full variable domain: GAGVSQSPRYKVTKRGQDVALRCDPISGHVSLYWYRQALGQGPEFLTYFNYEAQQDKSGLPNDRFSAERPEGSISTLTIQRTEQRDSAMYRCASSPEGSPLYEQYFGPGTRLTVT.

This clonotype was recorded at least ten times. V usage is TRBV7-9 and J usage is TRBJ2-7; either TRBD1 or TRBD2 may fit D (5 bases each). CDR1 is SEHNR, CDR2 FQNEAQ, per germline (reference sequence). Trimming cost V 5 bases and J 7 bases, with 15 bases left between them. The CDR3 is 13 amino acids. The CDR3 loop reads CASSKGTSGEQYV. The CDR3 DNA sequence: TGTGCCAGCAGCAAAGGGACCTCTGGGGAGCAGTACGTC.

There are many counts of this clonotype. A junction boundary mismatches the germline segment, possibly from a read error. This chain joins TRBV28 and TRBJ2-1; perhaps TRBD1 as D (6 bases). The CDR3 is 15 residues long. The germline gives CDR1 MDHEN, CDR2 SYDVKM. The CDR3 sequence: CASSPSPDSNNEQFF. Here the CDR3 DNA reads TGTGCCAGCAGCCCTTCCCCGGACAGCAACAACGAGCAGTTCTTC.

This CDR3 reads CASSGGVSGNTGELFF. CDR3 coding DNA: TGTGCCAGCAGCGGCGGGGTTAGCGGCAACACCGGGGAGCTGTTTTTT. The chain combines TRBV5-6 with TRBJ2-2; D possibly corresponds to TRBD2 (6 bases). CDR3 length: 16 amino acids. V lost 4 bases to trimming and J lost 2 bases, with 15 bases between them. CDR1 and CDR2 from the germline V gene are SGHDT and YYEEEE.

This clonotype was seen more than once but under ten times. The chain recombines TRBV11-2 with TRBJ2-3, with 10 positions matching TRBD2. CDR1 and CDR2 (germline): SGHAT, FQNNGV. J gave up 4 bases and V 7 bases, and 20 bases lay outside the gene matches. The CDR3 sequence is 19 residues long. CDR3 bases: TGTGCCAGCAACTCTTGGGAGGTATTAACTAGCGGGGCCTCAGATACGCAGTATTTT. Translated, it gives CASNSWEVLTSGASDTQYF.

The V and J genes are TRBV28 and TRBJ2-2; 8 positions agree with TRBD1. The CDR3 extends over 16 amino acids. Per the germline V gene, CDR1 is MDHEN and CDR2 is SYDVKM. V gave up 5 bases and J gave up 4 bases; unmatched junction bases: 9. The CDR3 loop is CASSDDRTGSTGELFF. Here the CDR3 DNA reads TGTGCCAGCAGTGACGACAGGACAGGGAGCACCGGGGAGCTGTTTTTT. The complete variable domain, with remaining parts taken from reference TRBV28 and TRBJ2-2, reads DVKVTQSSRYLVKRTGEKVFLECVQDMDHENMFWYRQDPGLGLRLIYFSYDVKMKEKGDIPEGYSVSREKKERFSLILESASTNQTSMYLCASSDDRTGSTGELFFGEGSRLTVL.

This clonotype was detected a few times. The chain is built from TRBV10-3 and TRBJ2-5, with D possibly called TRBD1 or TRBD2 (5 bases each). V shed 0 bases and J shed 6 bases, with 11 bases lying between them. Per the germline V gene, CDR1 is ENHRY and CDR2 is SYGVKD. This CDR3 spans 14 amino acids. The DNA for the CDR3 is TGTGCCATCAGTGAGTCGGTGGGGGAGAAGACCCAGTACTTC. The encoded protein is CAISESVGEKTQYF.